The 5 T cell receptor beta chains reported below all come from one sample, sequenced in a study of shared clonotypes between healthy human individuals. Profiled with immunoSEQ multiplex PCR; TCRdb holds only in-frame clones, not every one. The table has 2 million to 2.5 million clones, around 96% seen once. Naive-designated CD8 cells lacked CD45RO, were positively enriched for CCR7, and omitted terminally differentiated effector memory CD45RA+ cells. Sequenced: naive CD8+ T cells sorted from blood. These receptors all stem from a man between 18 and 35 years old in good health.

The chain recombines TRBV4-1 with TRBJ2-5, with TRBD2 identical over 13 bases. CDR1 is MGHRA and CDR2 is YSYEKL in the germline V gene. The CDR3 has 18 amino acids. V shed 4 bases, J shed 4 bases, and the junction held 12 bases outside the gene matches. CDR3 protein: CASSPKGLAGEDGETQYF. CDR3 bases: TGCGCCAGCAGCCCCAAAGGACTAGCGGGGGAAGATGGAGAGACCCAGTACTTC.

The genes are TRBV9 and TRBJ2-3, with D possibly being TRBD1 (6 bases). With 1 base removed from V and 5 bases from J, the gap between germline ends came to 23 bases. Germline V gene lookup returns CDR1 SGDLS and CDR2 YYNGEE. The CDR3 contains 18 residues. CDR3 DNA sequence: TGTGCCAGCAGCGTAAAGGGGGTGATGGGAGCCGCGGGAGATACGCAGTATTTT. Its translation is CASSVKGVMGAAGDTQYF.

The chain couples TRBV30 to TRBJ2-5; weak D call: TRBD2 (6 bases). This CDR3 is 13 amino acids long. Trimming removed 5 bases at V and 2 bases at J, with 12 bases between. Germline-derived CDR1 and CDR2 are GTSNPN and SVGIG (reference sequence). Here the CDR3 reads CAWAGSGQETQYF. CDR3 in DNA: TGTGCCTGGGCAGGTAGCGGACAAGAGACCCAGTACTTC.

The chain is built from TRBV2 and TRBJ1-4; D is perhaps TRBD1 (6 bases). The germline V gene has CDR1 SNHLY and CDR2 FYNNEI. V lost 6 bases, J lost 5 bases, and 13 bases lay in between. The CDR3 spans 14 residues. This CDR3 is CASSIGGENEKLFF. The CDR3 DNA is TGTGCCAGCAGCATAGGGGGTGAAAATGAAAAACTGTTTTTT. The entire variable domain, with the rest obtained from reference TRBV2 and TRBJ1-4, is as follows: EPEVTQTPSHQVTQMGQEVILRCVPISNHLYFYWYRQILGQKVEFLVSFYNNEISEKSEIFDDQFSVERPDGSNFTLKIRSTKLEDSAMYFCASSIGGENEKLFFGSGTQLSVL.

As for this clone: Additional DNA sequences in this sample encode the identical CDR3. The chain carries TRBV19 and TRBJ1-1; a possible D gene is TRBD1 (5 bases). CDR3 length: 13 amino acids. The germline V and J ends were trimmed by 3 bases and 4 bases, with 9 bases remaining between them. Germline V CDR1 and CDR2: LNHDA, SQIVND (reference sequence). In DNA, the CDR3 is TGTGCCAGTAGTATTCGGGGGAGCACTGAAGCTTTCTTT. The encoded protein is CASSIRGSTEAFF.